Shown below are 20 T cell receptor beta chains from a single sample sequenced in a study of blood T cell repertoires in COVID-19. The assay was immunoSEQ multiplex PCR, and TCRdb's table has in-frame clones only and misses some. This table has roughly 110,000 clones, about 88% appearing once. Sequencing was carried out using peripheral blood. The receptors originated from a man aged 35 to 55 with acute or convalescent COVID-19.

In this sample, this clone turned up a few times. The chain employs TRBV11-2 and TRBJ2-6; D remains ambiguous. Trimming took off 5 bases at V and 2 bases at J, with 16 bases between the two ends. There are 17 residues in the CDR3. Germline CDR1 SGHAT, CDR2 FQNNGV. CDR3 region: CASSRRGRLPGANVLTF. The CDR3 bases are TGTGCCAGCAGCAGGCGAGGAAGGTTGCCTGGGGCCAACGTCCTGACTTTC.

V usage is TRBV18 and J usage is TRBJ2-1, with 15 bases identical to TRBD2. This CDR3 has 15 residues. Trimming took 3 bases from V and 8 from J; bases not matched to a gene: 2. Germline V gene lookup returns CDR1 KGHSH and CDR2 LQKENI. This chain's CDR3 is CASSPWTSGRDEQFF. In DNA, the CDR3 is TGTGCCAGCTCACCTTGGACTAGCGGGAGGGATGAGCAGTTCTTC.

The chain joins TRBV18 to TRBJ2-1; D is ambiguous. Trimming cost V 2 bases and J 3 bases, with 8 bases left between them. The CDR3 runs 14 residues. Germline V gene lookup returns CDR1 KGHSH and CDR2 LQKENI. DNA of the CDR3: TGTGCCAGCTCACCATCCACATACTACAATGAGCAGTTCTTC. Amino acid sequence: CASSPSTYYNEQFF.

This chain joins TRBV6-5 and TRBJ1-4, with D perhaps TRBD1 (5 bases). Germline V gene lookup returns CDR1 MNHEY and CDR2 SVGAGI. The CDR3 has 15 amino acids. V lost 0 bases and J lost 8, with 13 bases in between. CDR3 coding DNA: TGTGCCAGCAGTTACTCGTGGAGGGGTCGGGAAAAACTGTTTTTT. As protein: CASSYSWRGREKLFF.

The CDR3 sequence: CASTPFVNEQFF. The CDR3, as DNA: TGTGCCAGCACCCCGTTCGTAAATGAGCAGTTCTTC. The chain has TRBV12-3 or TRBV12-4 and TRBJ2-1; D is unresolved. This CDR3 contains 12 residues. V lost 7 bases to trimming and J lost 7 bases, with 11 bases between them.

The rearrangement links TRBV28 to TRBJ2-7; weak D call: TRBD2 (5 bases). This CDR3 is built from 12 residues. From germline, CDR1 is MDHEN and CDR2 SYDVKM. Trimming took 7 bases from V and 4 from J, leaving 11 bases between them. Here the CDR3 DNA reads TGTGCCAGCACCACGTCGGGGTACGAGCAGTACTTC. Protein sequence: CASTTSGYEQYF.

The gene calls are TRBV28 and TRBJ2-5, with TRBD2 identical over 10 bases. The CDR3 is 17 residues long. CDR1 and CDR2 (germline): MDHEN, SYDVKM. V dropped 3 bases and J dropped 5; count of bases not matched to a gene: 12. The CDR3 DNA reads as TGTGCCAGCAGTTTGCCAACACTAGCGGGGTGGTGGGAGACCCAGTACTTC. This sequence encodes CASSLPTLAGWWETQYF.

This clone turned up a few times. V and J are TRBV3-1 (or the pseudogene TRBV3-2) and TRBJ2-7; 14 nucleotides line up with TRBD2. The germline CDR1 and CDR2 sequences are LGHDT and YNNKEL (reference sequence). The CDR3 totals 16 residues. Trimming cost V 4 bases and J 0 bases; bases outside gene matches: 2. This CDR3 is CASSLGTSGSSYEQYF. The CDR3 bases are TGTGCCAGCAGCCTAGGGACTAGCGGGAGCTCCTACGAGCAGTACTTC.

The V call is TRBV7-9, the J call TRBJ1-6, with a tentative D call TRBD1 (6 bases). Germline CDR1 is SEHNR and CDR2 is FQNEAQ (reference sequence). V gave up 8 bases and J gave up 11 bases, with 13 bases separating them. CDR3 length: 12 amino acids. CDR3 coding DNA: TGTGCCAGCTGTCAGGGGAAGGCACCCCTCCACTTT. Amino acid sequence: CASCQGKAPLHF.

This clone occurred once. This chain joins TRBV4-2 and TRBJ2-1, with TRBD1 matching 10 bases. The CDR3 contains 18 residues. V lost 4 bases, J lost 1 base, and 10 bases stayed unmatched. Germline V lookup: CDR1 LGHNA, CDR2 YNFKEQ. The CDR3 reads CASSPRDRGSMSYNEQFF. DNA of the CDR3: TGTGCCAGCAGCCCCCGGGACAGGGGCTCCATGTCCTACAATGAGCAGTTCTTC.

The chain links TRBV4-2 to TRBJ2-7; TRBD2 matches 8 bases. CDR1 is LGHNA and CDR2 is YNFKEQ in the germline V gene. Germline trimming cut 1 base from V and 6 bases from J; bases unmatched to any gene: 8. This CDR3 contains 15 residues. For the CDR3, the DNA is TGTGCCAGCAGCCAAGTGGGAACGGGAGGGATCGAGCAGTACTTC. It codes for CASSQVGTGGIEQYF.

The V call is TRBV6-6, the J call TRBJ1-3; D not resolved. The V end was cut by 8 bases, the J end by 0 bases, with 8 bases between. In germline, CDR1 is MNHNY, CDR2 SVGAGI (reference sequence). The CDR3 has 13 residues. The CDR3 sequence is CASRSYSGNTIYF. CDR3 nucleotides: TGTGCCAGCCGCTCCTACTCTGGAAACACCATATATTTT.

The J gene is TRBJ2-1, the V gene TRBV5-1; no clear D. Germline-derived CDR1 and CDR2 are SGHRS and YFSETQ. The V gene lost 5 bases and the J gene lost 8 bases, with 14 bases spanning the gap. The CDR3 runs to 13 residues. The CDR3 DNA sequence: TGCGCCAGCAGGGGCCCGCCTGGCCATGAGCAGTTCTTC. This translates into CASRGPPGHEQFF.

The chain recombines TRBV5-6 with TRBJ2-3; 11 bases are a match to TRBD2. CDR3 length equals 16 residues. The germline V gene encodes CDR1 SGHDT and CDR2 YYEEEE. V lost 2 bases to trimming and J lost 2 bases; unmatched junction nucleotides: 4. In DNA, the CDR3 is TGTGCCAGCAGCTTACTAGCGGGGGCTTACACAGATACGCAGTATTTT. Translating it yields CASSLLAGAYTDTQYF. Full variable domain (outside the CDR3, taken from reference TRBV5-6 and TRBJ2-3): DAGVTQSPTHLIKTRGQQVTLRCSPKSGHDTVSWYQQALGQGPQFIFQYYEEEERQRGNFPDRFSGHQFPNYSSELNVNALLLGDSALYLCASSLLAGAYTDTQYFGPGTRLTVL.

The chain links TRBV6-5 to TRBJ1-6, with D possibly matching TRBD1 (5 bases). The CDR3 consists of 14 residues. V lost 5 bases and J lost 2, with 7 bases in between. Germline V CDR1 and CDR2: MNHEY, SVGAGI. Here the CDR3 reads CASSQGTYNSPLHF. The CDR3 bases are TGTGCCAGCAGTCAGGGAACCTATAATTCACCCCTCCACTTT.

This chain's CDR3 is CSATRRETQYF. The CDR3 nucleotides read TGCAGTGCTACTCGCCGGGAGACCCAGTACTTC. V is TRBV20-1 and J is TRBJ2-5; D uncertain. V gave up 4 bases and J gave up 5 bases, with 8 bases separating them. CDR3 length: 11 residues. Germline CDR1 DFQATT, CDR2 SNEGSKA (reference sequence).

This clone was counted a single time. Distinct nucleotide sequences in the sample also encode this CDR3. The rearrangement links TRBV29-1 to TRBJ2-3, with 7 bases lining up with TRBD2. Looked up from germline, CDR1 is SQVTM and CDR2 is ANQGSEA. The CDR3 has 15 amino acids. The ends lost 4 bases at V and 0 bases at J; junction bases unmatched: 7. The CDR3 protein is CSVVRGGGSTDTQYF. The CDR3 bases are TGCAGCGTTGTGAGGGGCGGGGGAAGCACAGATACGCAGTATTTT.

The chain uses TRBV25-1 and TRBJ1-2; D remains unclear. Between the trimmed V and J ends, which lost 1 base and 0 bases, there was a span of 12 bases. Germline V gene sequence: CDR1 MGHDK, CDR2 SYGVNS. The CDR3 extends over 16 amino acids. CDR3 in DNA: TGTGCCAGCAGTGAATTCGGAGCACCGACTAACTATGGCTACACCTTC. It translates to CASSEFGAPTNYGYTF.

This chain uses TRBV4-1 with TRBJ1-4, with D possibly matching TRBD1 (6 bases). Trimming pared 0 bases from V and 5 bases from J, leaving 19 bases between. Germline assignment: CDR1 MGHRA and CDR2 YSYEKL. The CDR3 consists of 18 residues. The CDR3 sequence: CASSQERSVDRKNEKLFF. In nucleotides, the CDR3 is TGCGCCAGCAGCCAAGAAAGATCGGTAGACAGGAAGAATGAAAAACTGTTTTTT.

V usage is TRBV11-2 and J usage is TRBJ2-3, with a possible D match to TRBD1 (6 bases). CDR1 is SGHAT, CDR2 FQNNGV, per germline. The CDR3 contains 16 residues. V dropped 5 bases and J dropped 3 bases, with 18 bases sitting between them. CDR3 protein: CASSPYSTGFTDTQYF. Written as DNA, the CDR3 is TGTGCCAGCAGCCCATACTCAACAGGGTTTACAGATACGCAGTATTTT.